This is a list of T cell receptor beta chains from one sample in a study of beta chain features in type 1 diabetes. Here immunoSEQ multiplex PCR was the method, and the copy in TCRdb shows in-frame clones only, minus some. The data contain just over 15,000 clones, 69% of them singletons. Sequenced input: Tregs from blood. The source of these receptors is a man younger than 45 with type 1 diabetes. CDR3s include the opening cysteine and the closing phenylalanine or tryptophan. D genes are given only for firm matches. Expanded clones are given a class, and other clones once, few, many or no size at all.

J | D | V | size | CDR3 | DNA
TRBJ2-7 | NA | TRBV10-2 | NA | CASSERSYEQYF | TGCGCCAGCAGTGAACGGTCCTACGAGCAGTACTTC
TRBJ1-1 | TRBD1 | TRBV2 | few | CASSPGTGLNTEAFF | TGTGCCAGCAGTCCCGGGACAGGGTTGAACACTGAAGCTTTCTTT
TRBJ1-2 | NA | TRBV6-1 | NA | CASRIQETYGYTF | TGTGCCAGCAGAATACAGGAAACCTATGGCTACACCTTC
TRBJ1-2 | NA | TRBV5-1 | few | CASSFEVEYGYTF | TGCGCCAGCAGCTTCGAGGTAGAATATGGCTACACCTTC
TRBJ2-1 | TRBD1 | TRBV5-4 | once | CASSQSQTGGSGNEQFF | TGTGCCAGCAGCCAGAGTCAAACAGGGGGCTCAGGCAATGAGCAGTTCTTC
TRBJ1-6 | NA | TRBV6-4 | NA | CASRNIPDQRNSPLHF | TGTGCCAGCAGGAACATCCCGGACCAGCGGAATTCACCCCTCCACTTT
TRBJ2-7 | TRBD1 | TRBV7-9 | NA | CASSPGGTGAYEQYF | TGTGCCAGCAGCCCCGGCGGGACAGGGGCCTACGAGCAGTACTTC
TRBJ2-7 | NA | TRBV25-1 | NA | CASGSPVEKLFGKQYF | TGTGCCAGCGGGTCCCCGGTGGAGAAGCTATTTGGAAAGCAGTACTTC
TRBJ2-7 | NA | TRBV27 | NA | CASRVGQGAYEQYF | TGTGCCAGCAGAGTAGGGCAGGGTGCCTACGAGCAGTACTTC
TRBJ1-6 | NA | TRBV27 | NA | CASSLGGRNSPLHF | TGTGCCAGCAGTTTGGGGGGAAGAAATTCACCCCTCCACTTT
TRBJ1-5 | TRBD1 | TRBV18 | NA | CASSAGDRGLHQPQHF | TGTGCCAGCTCAGCGGGGGACAGGGGGCTACATCAGCCCCAGCATTTT
TRBJ1-5 | NA | TRBV30 | NA | CAWSDFGGVQPQHF | TGTGCCTGGAGTGACTTTGGGGGGGTTCAGCCCCAGCATTTT
TRBJ2-7 | TRBD1 | TRBV7-2 | NA | CASSLGTGKSYEQYF | TGTGCCAGCAGCTTAGGGACAGGGAAATCCTACGAGCAGTACTTC
TRBJ2-5 | NA | TRBV2 | NA | CASSLGLGQETQYF | TGTGCCAGCAGCTTGGGACTGGGGCAGGAGACCCAGTACTTC
TRBJ1-6 | NA | TRBV5-1 | NA | CASSLDRANSPLHF | TGCGCCAGCAGCTTGGACAGGGCGAATTCACCCCTCCACTTT
TRBJ2-2 | NA | TRBV5-1 | NA | CASSLAQAGELFF | TGCGCCAGCAGCTTGGCTCAGGCCGGGGAGCTGTTTTTT
TRBJ2-3 | TRBD2 | TRBV5-1 | NA | CASRLAGYTDTQYF | TGCGCCAGCCGACTAGCGGGATACACAGATACGCAGTATTTT
TRBJ2-5 | TRBD2 | TRBV4-1 | NA | CASSQEGLAETQYF | TGCGCCAGCAGCCAGGAGGGACTAGCAGAGACCCAGTACTTC
TRBJ1-5 | NA | TRBV30 | NA | CAWATDSNQPQHF | TGTGCCTGGGCGACAGATAGCAATCAGCCCCAGCATTTT
TRBJ2-3 | NA | TRBV5-4 | NA | CASSLGGGGTDTQYF | TGTGCCAGCAGCTTGGGAGGGGGGGGCACAGATACGCAGTATTTT
TRBJ2-4 | TRBD2 | TRBV6-9 | NA | CASSYRLAGDKNIQYF | TGTGCCAGCAGTTATCGGCTAGCGGGTGACAAAAACATTCAGTACTTC
TRBJ2-3 | NA | TRBV9 | NA | CASSVAPGGNTQYF | TGTGCCAGCAGCGTAGCCCCAGGAGGAAATACGCAGTATTTT
TRBJ1-2 | NA | TRBV5-4 | NA | CASSFELGRGYGYTF | TGTGCCAGCAGCTTCGAGTTGGGTAGAGGCTATGGCTACACCTTC
TRBJ2-7 | TRBD1 | TRBV19 | NA | CASSIEGTGAYEQYF | TGTGCCAGTAGTATTGAGGGGACAGGGGCCTACGAGCAGTACTTC
TRBJ2-1 | TRBD1 | TRBV2 | NA | CASIGQGDSEQFF | TGTGCCAGTATAGGACAGGGCGACAGTGAGCAGTTCTTC
TRBJ1-3 | TRBD1 | TRBV19 | few | CASIETGQSYSGNTIYF | TGTGCCAGTATTGAGACGGGACAGTCGTACTCTGGAAACACCATATATTTT
TRBJ1-2 | TRBD1 | TRBV5-1 | NA | CASSPGQGADRDTF | TGCGCCAGCAGCCCCGGACAGGGGGCAGATCGGGACACCTTC
TRBJ1-2 | NA | TRBV7-9 | NA | CASSLAEGPNYGYTF | TGTGCCAGCAGCTTAGCGGAGGGTCCTAACTATGGCTACACCTTC
TRBJ2-7 | NA | TRBV6-6 | large | CASSYGTNSYEQYF | TGTGCCAGCAGTTACGGGACAAACTCCTACGAGCAGTACTTC
TRBJ2-4 | TRBD2 | TRBV5-1 | NA | CASSPGGGERNIQYF | TGCGCCAGCAGCCCTGGGGGGGGTGAAAGAAACATTCAGTACTTC
TRBJ1-2 | NA | TRBV5-1 | few | CASRIGSGLGYGYTF | TGCGCCAGCAGGATAGGATCGGGTTTGGGCTATGGCTACACCTTC
TRBJ1-5 | TRBD1 | TRBV28 | NA | CASSLGRGHQPQHF | TGTGCCAGCAGTTTGGGCAGGGGGCATCAGCCCCAGCATTTT
TRBJ2-1 | NA | TRBV28 | NA | CASSLRYNEQFF | TGTGCCAGCAGTTTACGTTACAATGAGCAGTTCTTC
TRBJ1-4 | NA | TRBV29-1 | NA | CSASTGATNEKLFF | TGCAGCGCATCAACAGGTGCAACTAATGAAAAACTGTTTTTT
TRBJ2-7 | NA | TRBV6-4 | NA | CASSYEQYF | TGTGCCAGCAGTTACGAGCAGTACTTC
TRBJ2-3 | TRBD2 | TRBV7-9 | NA | CASSPTSGGNTDTQYF | TGTGCCAGCAGCCCAACTAGCGGGGGGAACACAGATACGCAGTATTTT
TRBJ2-3 | TRBD2 | TRBV29-1 | NA | CSGGLGGGDTQYF | TGCAGCGGAGGACTAGGAGGTGGAGATACGCAGTATTTT
TRBJ2-7 | NA | TRBV5-1 | NA | CASSSGGEQYF | TGCGCCAGCAGCTCTGGCGGAGAGCAGTACTTC
TRBJ2-7 | NA | TRBV7-9 | few | CASSRQTYEQYF | TGTGCCAGCAGCCGACAGACCTACGAGCAGTACTTC
TRBJ2-5 | NA | TRBV21-1 | NA | CARGQLQETQYF | TGTGCCAGGGGGCAGCTACAAGAGACCCAGTACTTC
TRBJ2-1 | NA | TRBV11-2 | few | CASSFKGGLGEQFF | TGTGCCAGCAGCTTCAAAGGGGGTCTTGGTGAGCAGTTCTTC
TRBJ2-7 | NA | TRBV14 | NA | CASSQDQGVPYEQYF | TGTGCCAGCAGCCAAGATCAAGGAGTACCCTACGAGCAGTACTTC
TRBJ2-7 | TRBD2 | TRBV6-6 | NA | CASLRLAGARGYEQYF | TGTGCCAGCCTGAGACTAGCGGGAGCCAGAGGCTACGAGCAGTACTTC
TRBJ2-3 | NA | TRBV5-1 | NA | CASSFGFQDTQYF | TGCGCCAGCAGCTTCGGTTTTCAAGATACGCAGTATTTT
TRBJ2-3 | TRBD2 | TRBV15 | NA | CATSRGASGTTDTQYF | TGTGCCACCAGTAGAGGCGCTAGCGGGACCACAGATACGCAGTATTTT
TRBJ1-3 | TRBD1 | TRBV2 | few | CASSLGTGGNTIYF | TGTGCCAGCAGCCTCGGGACAGGAGGAAACACCATATATTTT
TRBJ2-5 | TRBD2 | TRBV5-4 | NA | CASRGTLAGVETQYF | TGTGCCAGCAGGGGGACCCTAGCGGGAGTCGAGACCCAGTACTTC
TRBJ2-1 | NA | TRBV5-1 | NA | CASSVVAGNNEQFF | TGCGCCAGCAGCGTCGTGGCGGGAAACAATGAGCAGTTCTTC
TRBJ2-2 | NA | TRBV5-1 | once | CASSLGGAGTGELFF | TGCGCCAGCAGCTTGGGGGGCGCAGGCACCGGGGAGCTGTTTTTT
TRBJ1-2 | TRBD1 | TRBV7-9 | NA | CASSLAQGANYGYTF | TGTGCCAGCAGCTTAGCACAGGGGGCGAACTATGGCTACACCTTC
TRBJ1-1 | TRBD1 | TRBV29-1 | few | CSVGTGAMNTEAFF | TGCAGCGTGGGGACAGGGGCTATGAACACTGAAGCTTTCTTT
TRBJ2-3 | TRBD2 | TRBV7-2 | once | CASSFVAGGQNTQYF | TGTGCCAGCAGCTTCGTAGCGGGGGGACAAAATACGCAGTATTTT
TRBJ2-7 | TRBD1 | TRBV6-5 | NA | CASSYSGTGRVEQYF | TGTGCCAGCAGTTACTCCGGGACAGGGCGGGTCGAGCAGTACTTC
TRBJ1-2 | TRBD1 | TRBV6-5 | NA | CASRLTGDYGYTF | TGTGCCAGCAGGCTGACAGGGGACTATGGCTACACCTTC
TRBJ2-5 | NA | TRBV5-1 | NA | CASRPTLGGETQYF | TGCGCCAGCAGGCCCACACTTGGAGGGGAGACCCAGTACTTC
TRBJ2-7 | NA | TRBV11-2 | NA | CASSPSGSYEQYF | TGTGCCAGCAGCCCCTCCGGGTCCTACGAGCAGTACTTC
TRBJ2-2 | NA | TRBV29-1 | NA | CSVRSREGPGELFF | TGCAGCGTTCGGAGCAGGGAAGGTCCCGGGGAGCTGTTTTTT
TRBJ2-7 | TRBD1 | TRBV9 | NA | CASSSGQGYEQYF | TGTGCCAGCAGCTCCGGACAGGGCTACGAGCAGTACTTC
TRBJ1-2 | NA | TRBV10-2 | NA | CASRAGLLYGYTF | TGCGCCAGCAGGGCAGGCTTACTCTATGGCTACACCTTC